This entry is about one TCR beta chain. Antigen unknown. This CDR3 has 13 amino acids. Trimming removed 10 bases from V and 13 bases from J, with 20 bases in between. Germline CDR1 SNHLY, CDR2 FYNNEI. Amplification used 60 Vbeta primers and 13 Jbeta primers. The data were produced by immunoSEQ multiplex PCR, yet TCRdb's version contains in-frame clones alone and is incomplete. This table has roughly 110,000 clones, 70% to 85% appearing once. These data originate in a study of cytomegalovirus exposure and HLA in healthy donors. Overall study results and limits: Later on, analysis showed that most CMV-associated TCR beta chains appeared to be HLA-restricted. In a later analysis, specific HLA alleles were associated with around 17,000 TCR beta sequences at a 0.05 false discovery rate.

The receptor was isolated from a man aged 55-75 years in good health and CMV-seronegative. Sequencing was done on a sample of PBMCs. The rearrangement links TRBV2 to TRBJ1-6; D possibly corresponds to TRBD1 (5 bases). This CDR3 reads CATTLGVFSPLHF. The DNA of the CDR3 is TGTGCCACCACCCTAGGGGTATTCTCGCCCCTCCACTTT. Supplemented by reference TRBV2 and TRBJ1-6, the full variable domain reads EPEVTQTPSHQVTQMGQEVILRCVPISNHLYFYWYRQILGQKVEFLVSFYNNEISEKSEIFDDQFSVERPDGSNFTLKIRSTKLEDSAMYFCATTLGVFSPLHFGNGTRLTVT.